This is a list of T cell receptor beta chains from one sample in a study of breast tumors, draining lymph nodes, adjacent tissues. MiXCR, run by TCRdb on the multiplex PCR reads, gives a single entry per CDR3 protein. There are 200,000 to 250,000 distinct CDR3 sequences in the sample; 32% occur only once, and approximately 1.5% lies in the top ten. The specimen sequenced was axillary lymph node tissue. Receptors originate from a female donor with breast cancer. Some clones in this sample may be carry-over from other donors' samples. The CDR3 runs from the conserved cysteine through the conserved F or W. D genes are given only for firm matches. Clone size, where shown, is once, few, many, or a class for clones that have expanded.

-	TRBD1	TRBV12-3/TRBV12-4	TRBJ2-1	TGTGCCAGCAGTAATGACAGGGGTGAGCAGTTCTTC	CASSNDRGEQFF
many	TRBD2	TRBV7-9	TRBJ2-5	TGTGCCAGCAGCTTCCCGGGACTAGCGGGAGGCCAAGAGCCCCAGTACTTC	CASSFPGLAGGQEPQYF
few	TRBD1	TRBV9	TRBJ1-1	TGTGCCAGCAGCGTAGGGTCAGGGGGCACTGAAGCTTTCTTT	CASSVGSGGTEAFF
few	-	TRBV2	TRBJ1-1	TGTGCCGAAGGGGGGGCTGAAGCTTTCTTT	CAEGGAEAFF
many	TRBD2	TRBV10-3	TRBJ2-7	TGTGCCATCGGGGGACTAGCGGGATCCTACGAGCAGTACTTC	CAIGGLAGSYEQYF
many	TRBD2	TRBV9	TRBJ2-1	TGTGCCAGCAGCGTAGGAGTCAAACTAGCGGCTTGGGATGAGCAGTTCTTC	CASSVGVKLAAWDEQFF
many	-	TRBV11-2	TRBJ2-3	TGTGCCAGCAGCCTTAGCGTGCCGGATACGCAGTATTTT	CASSLSVPDTQYF
-	TRBD2	TRBV4-1	TRBJ2-3	TGCGCCAGCAGCGCTGCTAGCGGGCGGACAGATACGCAGTATTTT	CASSAASGRTDTQYF
-	TRBD2	TRBV12-3/TRBV12-4	TRBJ2-7	TGTGCCAGTAGTTCGTCCGGGACTAGCGCGACCTACGAGCAGTACTTC	CASSSSGTSATYEQYF
many	TRBD2	TRBV18	TRBJ2-2	TGTGCCAGCTCACCGTTCGGCGGGAGAGGTTTCGGCGGGGAGCTGTTTTTT	CASSPFGGRGFGGELFF
few	TRBD1	TRBV6-2/TRBV6-3	TRBJ1-2	TGTGCCAGCAGTTACTCGACAGGGGGATCCAACTATGGCTACACCTTC	CASSYSTGGSNYGYTF